Listed here are 27 T cell receptor beta chains from one sample, sequenced in a study of shared clonotypes between healthy human individuals. CD45RO negativity and positive selection for CCR7 defined naive CD8 cells, a population that excluded terminally differentiated effector memory CD45RA+ cells. Clones were sequenced by immunoSEQ multiplex PCR, and TCRdb holds only the in-frame ones, with some missing. The sample consists of roughly 550,000 clones, 95% to 96% of them appearing once. Sequenced input: naive CD8+ T cells sorted from blood. These receptors all stem from a woman in her thirties in good health.

V and J are TRBV6-5 and TRBJ2-1; D is uncertain. This CDR3 spans 12 amino acids. V was trimmed by 6 bases and J by 4 bases, leaving 7 bases between them. CDR1 MNHEY and CDR2 SVGAGI come from the germline V gene. The CDR3 sequence is CASRVTYNEQFF. The CDR3 region has the DNA TGTGCCAGCAGGGTCACGTACAATGAGCAGTTCTTC.

J is TRBJ2-2 and V is TRBV6-8; 9 bases match TRBD2. The length of the CDR3 is 18 residues. Per the germline V gene, CDR1 is MNHGY and CDR2 is SAAAGT. V shed 6 bases, J shed 2 bases, and the junction held 13 bases outside the gene matches. The CDR3 sequence is CASSLIAGDRDNTGELFF. DNA for the CDR3: TGTGCCAGCAGCCTCATAGCGGGAGATAGGGACAACACCGGGGAGCTGTTTTTT.

The chain employs TRBV2 and TRBJ1-1, with 9 positions matching TRBD1. CDR1 is SNHLY and CDR2 is FYNNEI in the germline V gene. The trim removed 6 bases at V and 7 bases at J, leaving 9 bases unmatched. The CDR3 has 14 amino acids. The CDR3 nucleotides read TGTGCCAGCAGACCGGGACAGGGTTCTTTTGAAGCTTTCTTT. Protein product: CASRPGQGSFEAFF. Drawing the rest from reference TRBV2 and TRBJ1-1, the complete variable domain is EPEVTQTPSHQVTQMGQEVILRCVPISNHLYFYWYRQILGQKVEFLVSFYNNEISEKSEIFDDQFSVERPDGSNFTLKIRSTKLEDSAMYFCASRPGQGSFEAFFGQGTRLTVV.

The chain links TRBV2 to TRBJ2-7; D ambiguous. Per the germline V gene, CDR1 is SNHLY and CDR2 is FYNNEI. Trimming cost V 4 bases and J 4 bases, with 14 bases left between them. The CDR3 runs 14 residues. The CDR3 protein is CASSGVGTIYEQYF. The CDR3 region has the DNA TGTGCCAGCAGTGGAGTGGGAACAATATACGAGCAGTACTTC. Full variable domain (rest looked up from reference TRBV2 and TRBJ2-7): EPEVTQTPSHQVTQMGQEVILRCVPISNHLYFYWYRQILGQKVEFLVSFYNNEISEKSEIFDDQFSVERPDGSNFTLKIRSTKLEDSAMYFCASSGVGTIYEQYFGPGTRLTVT.

This chain connects TRBV6-5 to TRBJ2-7; TRBD1 is a possible D gene (5 bases). Germline CDR1 MNHEY, CDR2 SVGAGI. The V gene lost 6 bases and the J gene lost 3 bases, with 9 bases spanning the gap. The CDR3 is 12 residues long. CDR3 protein: CASRPDSYEQYF. The CDR3 coding sequence is TGTGCCAGCAGACCTGACAGCTACGAGCAGTACTTC.

In this sample, this clone turned up once. V gene TRBV7-9 combines with J gene TRBJ1-1; no firm D call. This CDR3 has 12 residues. Germline CDR1 reads SEHNR; CDR2 reads FQNEAQ (reference sequence). Trimming pared 5 bases from V and 3 bases from J, leaving 7 bases between. The CDR3 region has the DNA TGTGCCAGCAGCCAAGATTACACTGAAGCTTTCTTT. The encoded protein is CASSQDYTEAFF.

This chain joins TRBV19 and TRBJ1-5; maybe TRBD1 (5 bases). Germline V gives CDR1 LNHDA, CDR2 SQIVND (reference sequence). CDR3 length: 18 amino acids. V shed 11 bases and J shed 4 bases, with 30 bases lying between them. The CDR3 here is CASAALGRGYEGNQPQHF. The CDR3, as DNA: TGTGCCTCGGCTGCACTGGGACGGGGATATGAGGGGAATCAGCCCCAGCATTTT.

As concerns this clone: The sample contains more than one DNA sequence encoding this CDR3. The J gene is TRBJ2-7, the V gene TRBV27; D is ambiguous. Germline CDR1 and CDR2: MNHEY and SMNVEV (reference sequence). The CDR3 contains 12 residues. Trimming left V 4 bases short and J 3 bases short, with 7 bases between. CDR3 region: CASSSRSYEQYF. The DNA of the CDR3 is TGTGCCAGCAGTTCCCGAAGCTACGAGCAGTACTTC.

V gene TRBV6-1 combines with J gene TRBJ1-4; D unresolved. CDR3 size: 15 residues. Per germline, CDR1 MNHNS and CDR2 SASEGT. V was cut by 5 bases and J by 8 bases, with 18 bases left in between. CDR3 in amino acids: CASSTSAGGYEKLFF. CDR3 sequence (DNA): TGTGCCAGCAGTACAAGTGCAGGAGGTTACGAAAAACTGTTTTTT.

This chain uses TRBV11-2 with TRBJ2-7; D is unresolved. Trimming removed 1 base from V and 2 bases from J, with 6 bases in between. CDR3 length equals 13 residues. Germline CDR1 SGHAT, CDR2 FQNNGV. In DNA, the CDR3 is TGTGCCAGCAGCTTAGTTTTGGCCTACGAGCAGTACTTC. It encodes CASSLVLAYEQYF. The variable domain in full, with the rest retrieved from reference TRBV11-2 and TRBJ2-7, is EAGVAQSPRYKIIEKRQSVAFWCNPISGHATLYWYQQILGQGPKLLIQFQNNGVVDDSQLPKDRFSAERLKGVDSTLKIQPAKLEDSAVYLCASSLVLAYEQYFGPGTRLTVT.

This chain connects TRBV11-2 to TRBJ2-1, with TRBD1 as a possible D gene (6 bases). This CDR3 spans 12 amino acids. V was shortened by 3 bases and J by 9 bases, with 9 bases between the two germline ends. The V gene's germline CDR1 is SGHAT and CDR2 FQNNGV. The CDR3 DNA sequence: TGTGCCAGCAGCTTCCAGGGGACTGAGCAGTTCTTC. This codes for CASSFQGTEQFF.

This clone has just one count. This chain connects TRBV2 to TRBJ2-7; D possibly uses TRBD1 or TRBD2 (5 bases each). CDR1 SNHLY and CDR2 FYNNEI come from the germline V gene. The CDR3 covers 14 residues. Trimming took 6 bases from V and 5 from J, leaving 17 bases between them. In nucleotides, the CDR3 is TGTGCCAGCAGAGAGTTTTCGGGGCCCCACGAGCAGTACTTC. Encoded protein: CASREFSGPHEQYF.

This chain joins TRBV19 and TRBJ2-1; 8 nucleotides agree with TRBD1. The CDR3 loop spans 14 amino acids. V lost 5 bases, J lost 4 bases, and 4 bases stayed unmatched. The germline CDR1 and CDR2 sequences are LNHDA and SQIVND (reference sequence). For the CDR3, the DNA is TGTGCCAGTAGTTGGGGACAGGAATACAATGAGCAGTTCTTC. This encodes CASSWGQEYNEQFF.

The chain combines TRBV30 with TRBJ2-1, with D tentatively TRBD2 (6 bases). The V gene's germline CDR1 is GTSNPN and CDR2 SVGIG (reference sequence). The CDR3 spans 17 residues. V was cut by 5 bases and J by 4 bases, with 24 bases left in between. Written as DNA, the CDR3 is TGTGCCTGGGAGGAGGGAACCAGCTCGAACTCATACAATGAGCAGTTCTTC. This sequence encodes CAWEEGTSSNSYNEQFF. Looking up the rest from reference TRBV30 and TRBJ2-1 gives the full variable domain: SQTIHQWPATLVQPVGSPLSLECTVEGTSNPNLYWYRQAAGRGLQLLFYSVGIGQISSEVPQNLSASRPQDRQFILSSKKLLLSDSGFYLCAWEEGTSSNSYNEQFFGPGTRLTVL.

This clone appeared a single time. This chain connects TRBV29-1 to TRBJ2-1, with TRBD2 matching over 8 bases. The germline CDR1 and CDR2 sequences are SQVTM and ANQGSEA. J was trimmed by 4 bases and V by 5 bases; bases with no gene match: 16. The CDR3 covers 17 residues. CDR3 sequence: CSVYRGGAGEEYNEQFF. For the CDR3, the DNA is TGCAGCGTTTACCGCGGAGGAGCGGGAGAAGAGTACAATGAGCAGTTCTTC.

In its sample, this clone was seen once. The DNA of the CDR3 is TGTGCCAGCAGTTTATCTCCTAGCGGCGTCCAAGAGACCCAGTACTTC. It translates to CASSLSPSGVQETQYF. V and J are TRBV27 and TRBJ2-5; 7 bases fit TRBD2. This CDR3 has 16 residues. The J segment lost 1 base and the V segment lost 0 bases, leaving 5 bases of the junction unmatched. The germline CDR1 and CDR2 sequences are MNHEY and SMNVEV (reference sequence).

The chain is built from TRBV23-1 and TRBJ1-1; 8 nucleotides match TRBD1. TRBV23-1 is an open reading frame, and its role is uncertain. V gave up 2 bases and J gave up 3 bases; unmatched junction bases: 5. The CDR3 runs to 15 residues. The CDR3, as DNA: TGCGCCAGCAGTCAACTACAGGGGGGGGACACTGAAGCTTTCTTT. Its translation: CASSQLQGGDTEAFF.

The V and J genes are TRBV27 and TRBJ2-7, with D tentatively TRBD1 (6 bases). V lost 10 bases to trimming and J lost 0 bases, with 16 bases between them. CDR1 is MNHEY and CDR2 is SMNVEV in the germline V gene (reference sequence). The length of the CDR3 is 14 residues. The CDR3 sequence: CATSRQVSSYEQYF. The CDR3 DNA follows: TGTGCCACCTCACGACAGGTCAGCTCCTACGAGCAGTACTTC.

This sequence joins TRBV19 and TRBJ1-2; D not resolved. Germline V lookup: CDR1 LNHDA, CDR2 SQIVND (reference sequence). Trimming left V 3 bases short and J 4 bases short, with 12 bases between. This CDR3 has 14 amino acids. CDR3 nucleotides: TGTGCCAGTAGTATCCGGGAGTGGTTCTATGGCTACACCTTC. This gives the protein CASSIREWFYGYTF.

The chain uses TRBV15 and TRBJ2-2; 12 nucleotides agree with TRBD2. This CDR3 has 16 amino acids. V dropped 0 bases and J dropped 6; count of bases not matched to a gene: 2. Germline CDR1 reads LNHNV; CDR2 reads YYDKDF (reference sequence). The CDR3 DNA reads as TGTGCCACCAGCAGAGATCGACTAGCGGGAGCCGGGGAGCTGTTTTTT. This translates into CATSRDRLAGAGELFF.

CDR3 coding DNA: TGTGCCAGCAGTACCGACCCAAGGGTCTATGGCTACACCTTC. It translates to CASSTDPRVYGYTF. The chain uses TRBV27 and TRBJ1-2; no clear D gene. The V gene's germline CDR1 is MNHEY and CDR2 SMNVEV (reference sequence). Trimming shortened V by 5 bases and J by 4 bases, and 14 bases separated the two germline ends. This CDR3 region has 14 residues.

The chain carries TRBV5-4 and TRBJ1-1; D perhaps matches TRBD1 (5 bases). The V and J ends lost 0 bases and 1 base respectively, with 7 bases between them. Germline V gene sequence: CDR1 SGHNT, CDR2 YYREEE (reference sequence). CDR3 size: 14 residues. The CDR3 DNA reads TGTGCCAGCAGCTTGGAGCAGGGGAACACTGAAGCTTTCTTT. It yields the protein CASSLEQGNTEAFF. The full variable domain, rest sourced from reference TRBV5-4 and TRBJ1-1, is ETGVTQSPTHLIKTRGQQVTLRCSSQSGHNTVSWYQQALGQGPQFIFQYYREEENGRGNFPPRFSGLQFPNYSSELNVNALELDDSALYLCASSLEQGNTEAFFGQGTRLTVV.

CDR3 sequence reads: CASSYMQERGPVGYTF. DNA for the CDR3: TGTGCCAGCAGTTATATGCAGGAAAGGGGGCCTGTTGGCTACACCTTC. The gene calls are TRBV28 and TRBJ1-2; 7 bases are a match to TRBD1. This CDR3 region has 16 residues. Germline loops: CDR1 MDHEN, CDR2 SYDVKM. V lost 4 bases, J lost 7 bases, and 15 bases stayed unmatched.

This CDR3 is CASSPGQAYYEQYF. CDR3 in DNA: TGTGCCAGCAGCCCAGGACAGGCCTACTACGAGCAGTACTTC. The chain has TRBV5-4 and TRBJ2-7; 7 nucleotides agree with TRBD1. With V trimmed by 4 bases and J by 3 bases, 7 bases remained unmatched. There are 14 residues in the CDR3. Germline V gene lookup returns CDR1 SGHNT and CDR2 YYREEE (reference sequence).

This chain uses TRBV28 with TRBJ2-7, with D perhaps matching TRBD2 (6 bases). The germline V gene has CDR1 MDHEN and CDR2 SYDVKM. The CDR3 has 14 residues. V was pared by 6 bases and J by 0 bases, with 12 bases between. The CDR3 loop is CASRKRGGSYEQYF. DNA of the CDR3: TGTGCCAGCAGGAAGAGGGGAGGCTCCTACGAGCAGTACTTC.

This chain uses TRBV9 with TRBJ2-2; D unresolved. Trimming left V 0 bases short and J 6 bases short, with 3 bases between. CDR3 size: 12 residues. From germline, CDR1 is SGDLS and CDR2 YYNGEE. CDR3 amino acids: CASSVVAGELFF. CDR3 DNA sequence: TGTGCCAGCAGCGTAGTGGCCGGGGAGCTGTTTTTT. Based on the CDR3 plus reference TRBV9 and TRBJ2-2, the full variable domain is DSGVTQTPKHLITATGQRVTLRCSPRSGDLSVYWYQQSLDQGLQFLIQYYNGEERAKGNILERFSAQQFPDLHSELNLSSLELGDSALYFCASSVVAGELFFGEGSRLTVL.

The chain carries TRBV28 and TRBJ1-2; 8 bases are a match to TRBD1. Looked up from germline, CDR1 is MDHEN and CDR2 is SYDVKM. After removal of 2 bases from V and 3 bases from J, the junction contained 11 bases not matched to a gene. This CDR3 has 17 amino acids. CDR3 nucleotides: TGTGCCAGCAGTTTAGGTGCGGACAGGGAATCGTACTATGGCTACACCTTC. It yields the protein CASSLGADRESYYGYTF.